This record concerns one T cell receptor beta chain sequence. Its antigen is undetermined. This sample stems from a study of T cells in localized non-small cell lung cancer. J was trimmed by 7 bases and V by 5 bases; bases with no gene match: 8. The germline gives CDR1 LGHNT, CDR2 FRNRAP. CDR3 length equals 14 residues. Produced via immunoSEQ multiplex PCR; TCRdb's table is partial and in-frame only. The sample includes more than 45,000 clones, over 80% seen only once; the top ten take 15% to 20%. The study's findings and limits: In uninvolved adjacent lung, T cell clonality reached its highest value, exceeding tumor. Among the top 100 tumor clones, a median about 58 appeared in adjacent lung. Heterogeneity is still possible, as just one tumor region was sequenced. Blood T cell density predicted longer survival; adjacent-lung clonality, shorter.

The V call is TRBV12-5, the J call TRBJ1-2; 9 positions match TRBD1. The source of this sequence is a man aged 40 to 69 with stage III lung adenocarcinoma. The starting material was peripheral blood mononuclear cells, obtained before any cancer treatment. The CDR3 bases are TGTGCTAGTGGTCCTGCACTGGACAGGGGTGGCTACACCTTC. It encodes CASGPALDRGGYTF.